These 23 T cell receptor beta chains share one sample of origin, sequenced in a study of T-cell reconstitution after alpha-beta-depleted transplantation in children. Researchers prepared the TCRbeta library using unique molecular identifiers, the study reports. TCRdb re-called the PCR reads with MiXCR, one entry per CDR3 protein. Of 200,000 or so distinct CDR3 sequences in the sample, roughly 6.3% were seen once. Sequenced material: PBMCs, taken before TCRalphabeta/CD19-depleted stem cell transplant. The receptor source for this set is a girl younger than two with combined immunodeficiency, due to receive a stem cell transplant.

This clonotype was seen many times. CDR3 region: CASSPRILVHEQFF. The DNA for the CDR3 is TGTGCCAGCAGCCCGAGAATCCTAGTTCATGAGCAGTTCTTC. The V gene is TRBV11-2, the J gene TRBJ2-1; D not resolved. CDR3 length: 14 residues. Trimming removed 5 bases from V and 8 bases from J, with 16 bases in between. Per the germline V gene, CDR1 is SGHAT and CDR2 is FQNNGV.

The sample holds a few counts of this clonotype. The J gene is TRBJ1-4, the V gene TRBV7-9; possibly TRBD1 for D (6 bases). In germline, CDR1 is SEHNR, CDR2 FQNEAQ (reference sequence). This CDR3 spans 15 amino acids. V lost 2 bases, J lost 2 bases, and 9 bases lay in between. CDR3 DNA sequence: TGTGCCAGCAGCTTATGGGGACATACTAATGAAAAACTGTTTTTT. Amino acids: CASSLWGHTNEKLFF.

Note on this clonotype: A read error may be the cause here, since a much bigger clone is one base away. This rearrangement joins TRBV28 to TRBJ2-1, with D unresolved. The CDR3 consists of 16 residues. The V and J ends lost 10 bases and 7 bases respectively, with 26 bases between them. Germline V gene sequence: CDR1 MDHEN, CDR2 SYDVKM. CDR3 amino acids: CATSPLTRDWGNEQFF. The CDR3 coding sequence is TGTGCCACCAGCCCATTAACGCGAGACTGGGGTAATGAGCAGTTCTTC.

This clonotype has at least ten counts. The rearrangement uses TRBV12-3 or TRBV12-4 and TRBJ2-1, with 7 positions matching TRBD2. The CDR3 sequence is 16 residues long. J was trimmed by 0 bases and V by 6 bases; bases with no gene match: 8. The CDR3 DNA is TGTGCCAGCAGCAAACTAGCGAGCTCCTCCTACAATGAGCAGTTCTTC. Its protein product is CASSKLASSSYNEQFF.

This clonotype has at least ten counts. V and J are TRBV9 and TRBJ2-3; a possible D gene is TRBD2 (5 bases). The CDR3 has 17 residues. CDR1 is SGDLS, CDR2 YYNGEE, per germline. V lost 0 bases to trimming and J lost 1 base, with 15 bases between them. The CDR3 nucleotides read TGTGCCAGCAGCGTAGATCCCGGACGACTACGCACAGATACGCAGTATTTT. Amino acids: CASSVDPGRLRTDTQYF. Complete variable domain (other parts from reference TRBV9 and TRBJ2-3): DSGVTQTPKHLITATGQRVTLRCSPRSGDLSVYWYQQSLDQGLQFLIQYYNGEERAKGNILERFSAQQFPDLHSELNLSSLELGDSALYFCASSVDPGRLRTDTQYFGPGTRLTVL.

This clonotype was found many times. This sequence joins TRBV20-1 and TRBJ1-3, with D perhaps matching TRBD1 (5 bases). V gave up 3 bases and J gave up 0 bases, with 12 bases separating them. Germline values: CDR1 DFQATT, CDR2 SNEGSKA (reference sequence). The CDR3 is 15 amino acids. In nucleotides, the CDR3 is TGCAGTGCTAGCGCCCAGGGTTTCTCTGGAAACACCATATATTTT. Encoded protein: CSASAQGFSGNTIYF.

This clonotype was seen ten or more times. J is TRBJ2-3 and V is TRBV5-8, with D perhaps TRBD1 (5 bases). Germline V lookup: CDR1 SGHTS, CDR2 YDEGEE. The CDR3 has 12 amino acids. V was pared by 4 bases and J by 9 bases, with 12 bases between. The CDR3 DNA reads TGTGCCAGCAGCCCCACAGGATACACGCAGTATTTT. Encoded protein: CASSPTGYTQYF. The variable domain in full, completed from reference TRBV5-8 and TRBJ2-3, reads EAGVTQSPTHLIKTRGQQATLRCSPISGHTSVYWYQQALGLGLQFLLWYDEGEERNRGNFPPRFSGRQFPNYSSELNVNALELEDSALYLCASSPTGYTQYFGPGTRLTVL.

This clonotype has ten or more counts. The chain has TRBV12-3 or TRBV12-4 and TRBJ2-7; D uncertain. The germline V and J ends were trimmed by 1 base and 5 bases, with 12 bases remaining between them. The CDR3 has 14 residues. The CDR3 nucleotides read TGTGCCAGCAGTTTAGAGGCCAGGTCCCACGAGCAGTACTTC. Translated: CASSLEARSHEQYF.

This clonotype was found a few times. This chain joins TRBV2 and TRBJ2-1; no definite D call. With 7 bases removed from V and 3 bases from J, the gap between germline ends came to 7 bases. There are 12 residues in the CDR3. CDR1 is SNHLY, CDR2 FYNNEI, per germline. CDR3 DNA: TGTGCCAGCACCGGAAGCTACAATGAGCAGTTCTTC. Its translation: CASTGSYNEQFF.

This clonotype was seen at least ten times. V usage is TRBV7-6 and J usage is TRBJ2-7; 11 positions agree with TRBD1. The CDR3 totals 14 residues. CDR1 SGHVS and CDR2 FNYEAQ come from the germline V gene. Unmatched junction bases numbered 3, after V lost 3 bases and J lost 5 bases. The CDR3 here is CASSFGQGAHEQYF. The CDR3 DNA reads TGTGCCAGCAGCTTTGGACAGGGGGCCCACGAGCAGTACTTC. The variable domain in full, completed from reference TRBV7-6 and TRBJ2-7, reads GAGVSQSPRYKVTKRGQDVALRCDPISGHVSLYWYRQALGQGPEFLTYFNYEAQQDKSGLPNDRFSAERPEGSISTLTIQRTEQRDSAMYRCASSFGQGAHEQYFGPGTRLTVT.

This clonotype was seen many times. The V and J genes are TRBV24-1 and TRBJ2-1; 8 positions match TRBD2. This CDR3 has 19 residues. Trimming cost V 2 bases and J 5 bases; bases outside gene matches: 16. The germline V gene encodes CDR1 KGHDR and CDR2 SFDVKD. DNA for the CDR3: TGTGCCACCAGTGATTATAACCCAACGGATAGCGGGGCACACAATGAGCAGTTCTTC. Translation: CATSDYNPTDSGAHNEQFF.

This clonotype appeared a few times. J is TRBJ1-2 and V is TRBV14; no definite D call. The CDR3 is 13 residues long. V was cut by 1 base and J by 0 bases, with 3 bases left in between. CDR1 is SGHDN and CDR2 is FVKESK in the germline V gene. CDR3 sequence (DNA): TGTGCCAGCAGCCAAGCTTCTAACTATGGCTACACCTTC. It is translated as CASSQASNYGYTF.

This clonotype was recorded many times. The chain couples TRBV11-2 to TRBJ2-1, with a tentative D call TRBD2 (6 bases). Germline V CDR1 and CDR2: SGHAT, FQNNGV. This CDR3 is built from 15 residues. The V and J ends lost 5 bases and 7 bases respectively, with 18 bases between them. CDR3 region: CASSPPGLGGNEQFF. In DNA, the CDR3 is TGTGCCAGCAGCCCTCCGGGGCTAGGAGGGAATGAGCAGTTCTTC.

This clonotype came up many times. The J gene is TRBJ2-2, the V gene TRBV13; tentatively, D is TRBD2 (5 bases). The CDR3 length is 12 residues. The germline CDR1 and CDR2 sequences are PRHDT and FYEKMQ (reference sequence). V was trimmed by 5 bases and J by 9 bases, leaving 10 bases between them. CDR3 sequence: CASSGGLRELFF. CDR3 sequence (DNA): TGTGCCAGCAGCGGAGGACTCCGGGAGCTGTTTTTT.

This clonotype was detected ten times or more. CDR3: CASSTTGRTGELFF. The CDR3 region has the DNA TGTGCCAGCAGTACGACAGGGCGCACCGGGGAGCTGTTTTTT. The gene calls are TRBV12-3 or TRBV12-4 and TRBJ2-2; 7 bases map to TRBD1. The J segment lost 4 bases and the V segment lost 5 bases, leaving 4 bases of the junction unmatched. The length of the CDR3 is 14 residues.

This clonotype was observed many times. The V gene is TRBV5-1, the J gene TRBJ2-1; 7 positions match TRBD2. The CDR3 covers 15 residues. Germline V gene sequence: CDR1 SGHRS, CDR2 YFSETQ. V shed 2 bases, J shed 8 bases, and the junction held 10 bases outside the gene matches. Here the CDR3 reads CASSLGLGSSDEQFF. DNA of the CDR3: TGCGCCAGCAGCTTAGGACTAGGATCGTCGGATGAGCAGTTCTTC.

This clonotype occurred many times. This chain links TRBV29-1 with TRBJ1-1, with TRBD1 identical over 10 bases. Unmatched junction bases numbered 2, after V lost 7 bases and J lost 3 bases. The CDR3 is 12 amino acids. Germline assignment: CDR1 SQVTM and CDR2 ANQGSEA. The CDR3 region is CSAGTGDTEAFF. The DNA for the CDR3 is TGCAGCGCCGGGACAGGGGACACTGAAGCTTTCTTT.

This clonotype was observed many times. The rearrangement uses TRBV5-1 and TRBJ2-4, with a weak D call TRBD1 (6 bases). Germline V gene sequence: CDR1 SGHRS, CDR2 YFSETQ. With 4 bases removed from V and 0 bases from J, the gap between germline ends came to 14 bases. CDR3 size: 16 residues. The CDR3, as DNA: TGCGCCAGCAGCCCCGAGGACAGTCTAGCCAAAAACATTCAGTACTTC. Protein: CASSPEDSLAKNIQYF.

There are many counts of this clonotype. CDR3 coding DNA: TGTGCCAGCAGTTACTCGGCTAGCGGTGGAGACGAGCAGTACTTC. Its translation: CASSYSASGGDEQYF. The rearrangement uses TRBV6-2 or TRBV6-3 and TRBJ2-7; 7 positions agree with TRBD2. CDR3 length: 15 amino acids. Germline V lookup: CDR1 MNHEY, CDR2 SVGEGT. The junction had 7 bases not matched to a gene; V was cut back by 0 bases and J by 5 bases.

Ten or more counts support this clonotype. The CDR3 loop reads CASSHGEDYGYTF. The CDR3 DNA is TGTGCCAGCAGCCACGGAGAGGACTATGGCTACACCTTC. The chain employs TRBV12-3 or TRBV12-4 and TRBJ1-2; unclear D gene. There are 13 residues in the CDR3. Trimming took 6 bases from V and 3 from J, leaving 11 bases between them.

This clonotype was detected many times. V gene TRBV20-1 combines with J gene TRBJ2-1; 12 bases agree with TRBD2. The CDR3 has 19 amino acids. The V and J ends lost 0 bases and 2 bases, in that order; junction bases with no gene match: 11. CDR1 is DFQATT and CDR2 is SNEGSKA in the germline V gene (reference sequence). The chain's CDR3 is CSARDPSLAGGPAYNEQFF. The DNA of the CDR3 is TGCAGTGCTAGAGATCCGAGCCTAGCGGGAGGGCCGGCCTACAATGAGCAGTTCTTC.

This clonotype was seen only a few times. This chain uses TRBV7-6 with TRBJ2-5, with 12 bases that match TRBD2. Germline CDR1 reads SGHVS; CDR2 reads FNYEAQ. The CDR3 runs to 15 residues. Trimming cost V 0 bases and J 8 bases; bases outside gene matches: 4. CDR3 in amino acids: CASSLAAGLAGTQYF. The CDR3 bases are TGTGCCAGCAGCTTAGCCGCGGGACTAGCGGGCACCCAGTACTTC.

This clonotype has ten or more counts. This CDR3 is CASSEALRGVSEQYF. CDR3 bases: TGTGCCAGCAGTGAAGCGCTGCGGGGGGTCTCCGAGCAGTACTTC. The chain couples TRBV2 to TRBJ2-7; 8 bases line up with TRBD2. Per germline, CDR1 SNHLY and CDR2 FYNNEI. Trimming at V came to 0 bases and at J to 6 bases, leaving 7 bases not matched to a gene. There are 15 residues in the CDR3.